The source of this TCR beta chain is a study of a mutant IDH1 vaccine in newly diagnosed glioma. The CDR3 has 14 amino acids. CDR1 and CDR2 from the germline V gene are SNHLY and FYNNEI. The V and J ends lost 3 bases and 4 bases respectively, with 10 bases between them. About this clone itself: The antigen is not known.

Time point reported: week 23, last vaccination. The content of each vaccine dose was 300 ug of mutant IDH1 20-mer peptide, and topical imiquimod accompanied it. TCRdb keeps only in-frame clones here, not all; method: immunoSEQ multiplex PCR. The table shows fewer than 30,000 clones, with approximately 84% occurring only once. This chain connects TRBV2 to TRBJ2-1, with D possibly matching TRBD1 (5 bases). The specimen comprised PBMCs, sampled from a glioma patient whose treatment included an IDH1 peptide vaccine. This sequence was found in a woman under 30 with glioma. CDR3 sequence reads: CASSDWTQYNEQFF. CDR3 coding DNA: TGTGCCAGCAGTGATTGGACACAATACAATGAGCAGTTCTTC.